This entry concerns a single T cell receptor beta chain. The repertoire was sequenced with immunoSEQ multiplex PCR; TCRdb's copy has only in-frame clones and lacks some. This table has some 30,000 clones, nearly 95% appearing once. The data were taken from a study of OX40 agonist ivuxolimab in advanced cancers. Study overall: Patients were treated with ivuxolimab, an agonistic anti-OX40 (CD134) antibody.

The CDR3 length is 12 residues. Germline V gives CDR1 MNHEY, CDR2 SMNVEV (reference sequence). V lost 6 bases to trimming and J lost 7 bases, with 12 bases between them. This material consisted of CD4+ or CD8+ T cells sorted from blood, taken in a trial of the OX40 agonist ivuxolimab. The TCR originated in an adult with an advanced solid tumor such as melanoma, head and neck, liver or kidney cancer. This chain uses TRBV27 with TRBJ2-5; D is uncertain. CDR3 in DNA: TGTGCCAGCAGCTCAAGTCACTCGACCCAGTACTTC. Residues: CASSSSHSTQYF.